This is a list of T cell receptor beta chains from one sample in a study of cytomegalovirus exposure and HLA in healthy donors. Profiled with immunoSEQ multiplex PCR; TCRdb holds only in-frame clones, not every one. This table has about 140,000 clones, roughly 80% appearing once. The specimen sequenced was PBMCs. These receptor sequences come from a man between 18 and 35 years old in good health and CMV-seropositive. The CDR3 runs from the conserved cysteine through the conserved F or W. D genes are given only for firm matches. Expanded clones are given a class, and other clones once, few, many or no size at all.

J: TRBJ2-1; size: NA; D: TRBD1; V: TRBV5-6; DNA: TGTGCCAGCAGCCCTTCGACAGGGGGTCTTTTCAATGAGCAGTTCTTC; CDR3: CASSPSTGGLFNEQFF
J: TRBJ2-3; size: NA; D: NA; V: TRBV27; DNA: TGTGCCAGCAGTCCCACTAGCACAGATACGCAGTATTTT; CDR3: CASSPTSTDTQYF
J: TRBJ1-5; size: few; D: NA; V: TRBV30; DNA: TGTGCCTGGCGAGGACAGAGCAATCAGCCCCAGCATTTT; CDR3: CAWRGQSNQPQHF
J: TRBJ2-7; size: NA; D: TRBD2; V: TRBV6-5; DNA: TGTGCCAGCAGCCCCCAGCGGGAGTGGCTGTACTTC; CDR3: CASSPQREWLYF
J: TRBJ2-3; size: NA; D: NA; V: TRBV4-2; DNA: TGTGCCAGCAGCCAAGCCTCAGAAGATACGCAGTATTTT; CDR3: CASSQASEDTQYF
J: TRBJ2-1; size: few; D: TRBD2; V: TRBV27; DNA: TGTGCCAGCAGGCTAGCGGGAGCTAATGAGCAGTTCTTC; CDR3: CASRLAGANEQFF
J: TRBJ1-3; size: once; D: NA; V: TRBV19; DNA: TGTGCCAGTAGTATAGTGGCGGGCTCTGGAAACACCATATATTTT; CDR3: CASSIVAGSGNTIYF
J: TRBJ2-3; size: NA; D: TRBD2; V: TRBV5-1; DNA: TGCGCCAGCAGCCGCCCGGTGGGGGGGGCTGACGGGAGGGCCGGAGCAGATACGCAGTATTTT; CDR3: CASSRPVGGADGRAGADTQYF
J: TRBJ1-1; size: NA; D: NA; V: TRBV5-1; DNA: TGCGCCAGCAGCTTCCAACAACCCCGAACTGAAGCTTTCTTT; CDR3: CASSFQQPRTEAFF
J: TRBJ2-2; size: few; D: NA; V: TRBV7-7; DNA: TGTGCTAGCAGCTTAGCCAGGGGAACAACCGGGGAGCTGTTTTTT; CDR3: CASSLARGTTGELFF
J: TRBJ2-7; size: NA; D: NA; V: TRBV11-1; DNA: TGTGCCAGCAGCCGAAGCCGGGTGGCGGGGCCCTACGAGCAGTACTTC; CDR3: CASSRSRVAGPYEQYF
J: TRBJ2-7; size: once; D: NA; V: TRBV11-2; DNA: TGTGCCAGCAGCTTAGACCCGGAGCAGTACTTC; CDR3: CASSLDPEQYF
J: TRBJ2-3; size: NA; D: NA; V: TRBV19; DNA: TGTGCCAGTAGTAATCGGCAGGGCACAGATACGCAGTATTTT; CDR3: CASSNRQGTDTQYF
J: TRBJ1-5; size: NA; D: TRBD1; V: TRBV18; DNA: TGTGCCAGCTCACCACCGGGGACAGCAGCCCAGCCCCAGCATTTT; CDR3: CASSPPGTAAQPQHF
J: TRBJ1-2; size: NA; D: TRBD1; V: TRBV29-1; DNA: TGCAGCGTTGGTTTGGGACAGAACTTTATTAACTATGGCTACACCTTC; CDR3: CSVGLGQNFINYGYTF
J: TRBJ2-7; size: few; D: TRBD1; V: TRBV28; DNA: TGTGCCAGCAGTAACCGGGACAGAACCTACGAGCAGTACTTC; CDR3: CASSNRDRTYEQYF
J: TRBJ2-7; size: few; D: NA; V: TRBV5-1; DNA: TGCGCCAGCAGCCCGCTCTACTCCTACGAGCAGTACTTC; CDR3: CASSPLYSYEQYF
J: TRBJ1-1; size: NA; D: NA; V: TRBV28; DNA: TGTGCCAGCAGTCCAGGGCTTACTGAAGCTTTCTTT; CDR3: CASSPGLTEAFF
J: TRBJ1-4; size: NA; D: NA; V: TRBV7-6; DNA: TGTGCCAGCAGCTTATTGCGGGGGGATGAAAAACTGTTTTTT; CDR3: CASSLLRGDEKLFF
J: TRBJ2-7; size: NA; D: TRBD2; V: TRBV27; DNA: TGTGCCAGCAGACCCTCGCCTAGCGGGAACAACGAGCAGTACTTC; CDR3: CASRPSPSGNNEQYF
J: TRBJ1-4; size: few; D: TRBD1; V: TRBV6-1; DNA: TGTGCCAGCTCTCCCCGGACAGGGGAGAGTGAAAAACTGTTTTTT; CDR3: CASSPRTGESEKLFF
J: TRBJ2-2; size: NA; D: NA; V: TRBV18; DNA: TGTGCCAGCTCACCACCGGGACAAAGACGAACAACCGGGGAGCTGTTTTTT; CDR3: CASSPPGQRRTTGELFF
J: TRBJ1-3; size: NA; D: TRBD1; V: TRBV18; DNA: TGTGCCAGCTCACCGGACAGGGGCTCTGGAAACACCATATATTTT; CDR3: CASSPDRGSGNTIYF
J: TRBJ2-1; size: few; D: TRBD1; V: TRBV28; DNA: TGTGCCAGCAGTTCCTTCCGGGACAGGGTCAATGAGCAGTTCTTC; CDR3: CASSSFRDRVNEQFF
J: TRBJ2-5; size: few; D: TRBD1; V: TRBV2; DNA: TGTGCCAGCCAAAGACAGGGGGGAATGAAGACCCAGTACTTC; CDR3: CASQRQGGMKTQYF
J: TRBJ2-5; size: NA; D: TRBD1; V: TRBV9; DNA: TGTGCCAGCAGCCCCGGGACAGGGAGAGAGACCCAGTACTTC; CDR3: CASSPGTGRETQYF
J: TRBJ2-7; size: NA; D: NA; V: TRBV10-1; DNA: TGCGCCAGCAGTCCTTCCGGACTCAGCTACGAGCAGTACTTC; CDR3: CASSPSGLSYEQYF
J: TRBJ2-7; size: NA; D: TRBD2; V: TRBV7-3; DNA: TGTGCCAGCAGCTTAACCGCCGCGCCGACTAGCGGGAGGTTCTACGAGCAGTACTTC; CDR3: CASSLTAAPTSGRFYEQYF
J: TRBJ1-1; size: NA; D: NA; V: TRBV7-3; DNA: TGTGCCAGCAGCCAGGGGTTGGGGAACACTGAAGCTTTCTTT; CDR3: CASSQGLGNTEAFF
J: TRBJ1-2; size: NA; D: TRBD1; V: TRBV28; DNA: TGTGCCAGCAGACGACAGGGGCCGAGGTATGGCTACACCTTC; CDR3: CASRRQGPRYGYTF
J: TRBJ2-7; size: NA; D: TRBD2; V: TRBV7-2; DNA: TGTGCCAGCAGCTTATTAGCGGGAGGGACCTACGAGCAGTACTTC; CDR3: CASSLLAGGTYEQYF
J: TRBJ1-2; size: NA; D: NA; V: TRBV13; DNA: TGTGCCAGCAGCACGGGGGATGGCTACACCTTC; CDR3: CASSTGDGYTF
J: TRBJ2-7; size: NA; D: TRBD1; V: TRBV18; DNA: TGTGCCAGCTCACCCTCGACAGGGAGCTCCTACGAGCAGTACTTC; CDR3: CASSPSTGSSYEQYF
J: TRBJ1-1; size: NA; D: TRBD1; V: TRBV7-8; DNA: TGTGCCAGCAGCCCCCGGGACAGGGAGGGCACTGAAGCTTTCTTT; CDR3: CASSPRDREGTEAFF
J: TRBJ1-2; size: NA; D: NA; V: TRBV11-1; DNA: TGTGCCAGCAGCTTAGCGGCCGGTAGCGGCTACACCTTC; CDR3: CASSLAAGSGYTF
J: TRBJ2-2; size: NA; D: NA; V: TRBV6-5; DNA: TGTGCCAGCACCGTAAACGAGGCCGGGGAGCTGTTTTTT; CDR3: CASTVNEAGELFF
J: TRBJ2-5; size: NA; D: NA; V: TRBV5-1; DNA: TGCGCCAGCAGCTTGGAACCTCGAGCGGGTCCGGAGACCCAGTACTTC; CDR3: CASSLEPRAGPETQYF
J: TRBJ2-1; size: few; D: TRBD2; V: TRBV27; DNA: TGTGCCAGCAGTTTAGTCCTTAGCGGGGGGGGCCGTCAGAATGAGCAGTTCTTC; CDR3: CASSLVLSGGGRQNEQFF
J: TRBJ2-1; size: large; D: NA; V: TRBV9; DNA: TGTGCCAGCAGCGCCAGTACTAGCTGGGAGCAGTTCTTC; CDR3: CASSASTSWEQFF
J: TRBJ2-1; size: NA; D: TRBD2; V: TRBV14; DNA: TGTGCCAGCAGCCTAGCGGGAGGCGTGTATCAGTTCTTC; CDR3: CASSLAGGVYQFF
J: TRBJ1-1; size: NA; D: TRBD1; V: TRBV6-6; DNA: TGTGCCAGCAGTCCGGACAGGGGGTCCGGCACTGAAGCTTTCTTT; CDR3: CASSPDRGSGTEAFF
J: TRBJ2-3; size: NA; D: NA; V: TRBV19; DNA: TGTGCCAGTAGGGACTACACAGATACGCAGTATTTT; CDR3: CASRDYTDTQYF
J: TRBJ2-5; size: few; D: TRBD1; V: TRBV4-1; DNA: TGCGCCAGCAGCCAGAAAGACAGGGTTCCTGGGACCCAGTACTTC; CDR3: CASSQKDRVPGTQYF
J: TRBJ2-1; size: NA; D: TRBD1; V: TRBV29-1; DNA: TGCAGCGCAACCGGGACAGGGGATTATAATGAGCAGTTCTTC; CDR3: CSATGTGDYNEQFF
J: TRBJ1-5; size: NA; D: NA; V: TRBV9; DNA: TGTGCCAGCAGCGCGAAGGGAGGGGTTGGTCAGCCCCAGCATTTT; CDR3: CASSAKGGVGQPQHF
J: TRBJ2-7; size: NA; D: TRBD1; V: TRBV27; DNA: TGTGCCAGCAGTTTAAAGGGGGCCGTTTACGAGCAGTACTTC; CDR3: CASSLKGAVYEQYF
J: TRBJ1-2; size: NA; D: TRBD1; V: TRBV2; DNA: TGTGCCAGCAGTGATTTCGACAGGGGATACGGCTACACCTTC; CDR3: CASSDFDRGYGYTF
J: TRBJ1-2; size: NA; D: NA; V: TRBV5-1; DNA: TGCGCCAGCAGCTTGAACACCATCTATGGCTACACCTTC; CDR3: CASSLNTIYGYTF
J: TRBJ1-6; size: NA; D: NA; V: TRBV15; DNA: TGTGCCACCAGCAGAGATGCCAGCTCCTATAATTCACCCCTCCACTTT; CDR3: CATSRDASSYNSPLHF
J: TRBJ2-5; size: NA; D: NA; V: TRBV2; DNA: TGTGCCAGCAGCGCGGGACAGAGAAAAGAGACCCAGTACTTC; CDR3: CASSAGQRKETQYF
J: TRBJ2-7; size: once; D: TRBD2; V: TRBV27; DNA: TGTGCCAGCAGTTTAAGGGGAGGGCCTTTCGAGCAGTACTTC; CDR3: CASSLRGGPFEQYF
J: TRBJ1-2; size: NA; D: NA; V: TRBV5-1; DNA: TGCGCCAGCAGCTTTCTTCAGGGGAACTATGGCTACACCTTC; CDR3: CASSFLQGNYGYTF
J: TRBJ1-1; size: NA; D: NA; V: TRBV10-3; DNA: TGTGCCATCAGTGATTCTAGCACTTCTAGTGAAGCTTTCTTT; CDR3: CAISDSSTSSEAFF
J: TRBJ1-4; size: NA; D: NA; V: TRBV7-7; DNA: TGTGCTAGCAGCTTAGCGCCTGAGGCAAACGAAAAACTGTTTTTT; CDR3: CASSLAPEANEKLFF
J: TRBJ1-1; size: NA; D: TRBD1; V: TRBV30; DNA: TGTGCCTGGAAAAAAGGGGACAGACCCATGAACACTGAAGCTTTCTTT; CDR3: CAWKKGDRPMNTEAFF
J: TRBJ1-2; size: NA; D: TRBD1; V: TRBV2; DNA: TGTGCCAGCAGTTACCCAGGGGGCGAAGGCTACACCTTC; CDR3: CASSYPGGEGYTF
J: TRBJ2-2; size: once; D: TRBD1; V: TRBV18; DNA: TGTGCCAGCTCCACGGCCGGGACAGGCGTCGGGGAGCTGTTTTTT; CDR3: CASSTAGTGVGELFF
J: TRBJ1-5; size: NA; D: NA; V: TRBV6-1; DNA: TGTGCCAGCACCATGGACTTCAATCAGCCCCAGCATTTT; CDR3: CASTMDFNQPQHF
J: TRBJ2-7; size: NA; D: NA; V: TRBV5-1; DNA: TGCGCCAGCCAAAAGGACTTACCTTCCTACGAGCAGTACTTC; CDR3: CASQKDLPSYEQYF